The sequence of this TCR beta chain was determined in a study of T-cell reconstitution after alpha-beta-depleted transplantation in children listed by TCRdb under 2016. The study in broad terms: Using TCR repertoire profiling, the study quantitatively followed how T-cell immune reconstitution unfolded in children after TCRalphabeta/CD19-depleted allogeneic hematopoietic cell transplantation.

The treatment or condition label, as the study defines it: allogeneic hematopoietic cell transplantation with graft depleted of TCRalphabeta T cells and CD19 B cells. The children who served as transplant recipients had been given grafts of TCRalphabeta/CD19-depleted allogeneic hematopoietic cells. The CDR3 runs 14 residues from the cysteine to the phenylalanine. Kept here is only the CDR3 DNA, which spans 42 bases and is read in frame from base 1. At the junction V is shortened by 3 bases and J by 3 bases, with 12 bases in between. Sequences SEHNR (CDR1) and FQNEAQ (CDR2) are obtained from the germline V gene (reference sequence). Summary of the overall study and its limitations: The apparently early alphabetaT-cell count recovery about two months after transplant was reportedly dependent on only several hundred rapidly expanded clones derived from non-depleted graft cells. Hyperexpanded clone frequencies declined over subsequent months; after one year, T-cell counts and TCRbeta diversity were mostly attributed to newly produced T cells. The high TCRbeta diversity at day 60 in some patients was ascribed to recipient T cells and intrathymic progenitors that had survived conditioning.

The library was made by PCR. These reads were obtained on an Illumina HiSeq 2500. TCR library preparation used molecular barcoding, with unique molecular identifiers applied to normalize quantification of the TCRbeta repertoire. The public reads were quality trimmed at Q25 with fastp and then assembled into clones with MiXCR by TCRdb, keeping productive beta chains. Each CDR3 protein gets just one entry, which takes the most common genes and DNA from the rows behind it. The sample table holds around 100,000 distinct CDR3 sequences, of which around 10% were seen once. Under 40% of the sample goes to the ten largest clones. In regard to this clonotype: Its antigen remains unidentified. No base quality information exists; no much larger clone differs at one position.

The V gene is TRBV7-9 and the J gene is TRBJ2-7; the D segment may tentatively be TRBD1 or TRBD2, each giving 5 matched bases. This sample comprised PBMCs, obtained before TCRalphabeta/CD19-depleted stem cell transplant. The sequence was collected from a boy aged 2 to 10 with acute lymphoblastic leukemia, due to receive a stem cell transplant. The DNA is TGTGCCAGCAGCTTCCCGGGACGGGACTACGAGCAGTACTTC. Its protein reads: CASSFPGRDYEQYF. Outside the CDR3, residues come from the reference TRBV7-9 and TRBJ2-7 proteins, so the full variable domain is: DTGVSQNPRHKITKRGQNVTFRCDPISEHNRLYWYRQTLGQGPEFLTYFQNEAQLEKSRLLSDRFSAERPKGSFSTLEIQRTEQGDSAMYLCASSFPGRDYEQYFGPGTRLTVT.